This is a list of T cell receptor beta chains from one sample in a study of T cells in Graves' hyperthyroidism and ophthalmopathy. TCRdb re-called the multiplex PCR reads with MiXCR, one entry per CDR3 protein. The sample contains around 340,000 distinct CDR3 sequences, 18% of which appear only once. Sequencing was carried out using blood. The receptors were sampled from a woman between 40 and 55 years old with Graves' ophthalmopathy. The CDR3 runs from the conserved cysteine through the conserved F or W. The D gene is left open where the match is weak.

j_gene | d_gene | v_gene | CDR3aa
TRBJ2-5 | - | TRBV2 | CASRAMRAETQYF
TRBJ2-5 | - | TRBV25-1 | CASSEFGGIQETQYF
TRBJ1-1 | - | TRBV2 | CARTPFLESMNTEAFF
TRBJ2-7 | - | TRBV27 | CASSPRMGGTNSYEQYF
TRBJ2-2 | - | TRBV28 | CASSPGRITGELFF
TRBJ2-7 | TRBD2 | TRBV20-1 | CSVKTSGRVYEQYF
TRBJ2-7 | TRBD1 | TRBV5-1 | CASSEWDRSSYEQYF
TRBJ1-1 | TRBD1 | TRBV28 | CASLDSTGRVTEAFF
TRBJ1-3 | - | TRBV7-2 | CASSSGGNTIYF
TRBJ1-5 | - | TRBV28 | CASSLSRGGQPQHF
TRBJ2-2 | - | TRBV6-2/TRBV6-3 | CASSRTLRDTGELFF
TRBJ1-5 | - | TRBV2 | CASKGTATSNQPQHF
TRBJ2-7 | - | TRBV28 | CASSGGEDSTAYEQYF
TRBJ1-1 | - | TRBV2 | CASSEAGRGSEAFF
TRBJ2-5 | TRBD2 | TRBV6-1 | CASSISGRSGTQYF
TRBJ2-2 | TRBD2 | TRBV20-1 | CSAREVVRREATGELFF
TRBJ1-1 | - | TRBV19 | CASRSRQWAEAFF
TRBJ2-2 | - | TRBV12-3/TRBV12-4 | CASRVESDTGELFF
TRBJ2-2 | TRBD1 | TRBV28 | CASSSQGVNTGELFF
TRBJ2-7 | TRBD1 | TRBV19 | CASSPPRGQGGPYEQYF
TRBJ1-2 | - | TRBV12-3/TRBV12-4 | CASSFGVAGYTF
TRBJ2-5 | - | TRBV24-1 | CATSGLGAGETQYF
TRBJ1-2 | - | TRBV6-5 | CASSYVSEQTFYGYTF
TRBJ2-6 | - | TRBV10-2 | CASSEDPVGANVLAF
TRBJ1-1 | - | TRBV3-1 | CASSPRDHKRTEAFF
TRBJ2-7 | - | TRBV11-1 | CASSLVGQIKNSYEQYF
TRBJ1-5 | TRBD1 | TRBV5-1 | CASSFDRGQPQHF
TRBJ2-2 | TRBD2 | TRBV6-2/TRBV6-3 | CASSSGGFANTGELFF
TRBJ1-5 | - | TRBV7-2 | CASSLRARHNSNQPQHF
TRBJ1-5 | - | TRBV19 | CASSIDNVGKSNQPQHF
TRBJ2-7 | TRBD2 | TRBV24-1 | CATRDIGTGTSGGPYEQYF
TRBJ1-5 | - | TRBV7-2 | CASSRLDKQPQHF
TRBJ2-7 | TRBD1 | TRBV28 | CASSLTGARSGFYEQYF
TRBJ2-2 | TRBD1 | TRBV6-1 | CASSKGQGNTGELFF
TRBJ2-6 | TRBD2 | TRBV7-2 | CASSLRLAGAAGANVLTF
TRBJ2-7 | TRBD1 | TRBV6-1 | CASIGQEYEQYF
TRBJ1-5 | - | TRBV28 | CASSWGPGNQPQHF
TRBJ2-7 | TRBD1 | TRBV7-3 | CASSITGTGYEQYF
TRBJ1-1 | TRBD1 | TRBV20-1 | CSAEDRVAFF
TRBJ1-5 | TRBD1 | TRBV12-3/TRBV12-4 | CASRGTTGGGDHQPQHF